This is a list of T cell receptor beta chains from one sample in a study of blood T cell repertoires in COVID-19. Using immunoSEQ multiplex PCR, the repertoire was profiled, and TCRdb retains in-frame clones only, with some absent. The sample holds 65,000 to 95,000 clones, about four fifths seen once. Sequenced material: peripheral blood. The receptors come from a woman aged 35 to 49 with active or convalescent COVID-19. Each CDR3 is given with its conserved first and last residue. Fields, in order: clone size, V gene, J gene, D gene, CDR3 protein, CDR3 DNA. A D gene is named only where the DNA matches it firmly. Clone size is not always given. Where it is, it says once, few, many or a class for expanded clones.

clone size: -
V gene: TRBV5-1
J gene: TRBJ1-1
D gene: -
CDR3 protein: CASSSGPKNTEAFF
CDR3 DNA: TGCGCCAGCAGCTCGGGTCCTAAGAACACTGAAGCTTTCTTT

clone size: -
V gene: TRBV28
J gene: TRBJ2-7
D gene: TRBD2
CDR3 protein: CASSFPGRPGLAGDHYYEQYF
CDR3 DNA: TGTGCCAGCAGTTTCCCCGGACGGCCGGGGCTAGCGGGAGATCACTACTACGAGCAGTACTTC

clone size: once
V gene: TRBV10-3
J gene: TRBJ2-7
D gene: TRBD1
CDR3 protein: CAIRRDRVHYEQYF
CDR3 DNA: TGTGCCATCAGGCGGGACAGGGTACACTACGAGCAGTACTTC

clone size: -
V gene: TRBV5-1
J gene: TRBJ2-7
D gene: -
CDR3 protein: CASSPRGGGQPPYEQYF
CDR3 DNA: TGCGCCAGCAGCCCGAGAGGAGGGGGCCAGCCCCCTTACGAGCAGTACTTC

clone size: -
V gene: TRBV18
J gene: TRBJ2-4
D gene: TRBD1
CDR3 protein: CASSLLVPGQGSKNIQYF
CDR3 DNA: TGTGCCAGCTCACTCCTCGTACCGGGACAGGGAAGCAAAAACATTCAGTACTTC

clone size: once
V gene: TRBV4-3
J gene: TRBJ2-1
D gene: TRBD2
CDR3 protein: CASSHTRAGSFNEQFF
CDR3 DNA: TGCGCCAGCAGCCATACTCGAGCGGGAAGCTTCAATGAGCAGTTCTTC

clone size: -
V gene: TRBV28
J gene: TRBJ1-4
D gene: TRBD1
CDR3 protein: CASSLRGPTGYEKLFF
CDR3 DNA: TGTGCCAGCAGTTTAAGGGGCCCGACAGGGTACGAAAAACTGTTTTTT

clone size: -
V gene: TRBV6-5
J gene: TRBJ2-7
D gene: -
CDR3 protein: CASSYSRQEIYEQYF
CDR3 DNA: TGTGCCAGCAGTTACTCCAGACAGGAGATCTACGAGCAGTACTTC

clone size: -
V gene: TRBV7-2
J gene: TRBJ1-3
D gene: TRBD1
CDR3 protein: CASSFTGGTGNTIYF
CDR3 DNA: TGTGCCAGCAGCTTTACAGGGGGCACAGGAAACACCATATATTTT

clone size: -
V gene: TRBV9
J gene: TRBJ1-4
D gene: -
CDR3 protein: CASSPRDTPNEKLFF
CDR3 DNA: TGTGCCAGCAGCCCCCGGGACACCCCTAATGAAAAACTGTTTTTT

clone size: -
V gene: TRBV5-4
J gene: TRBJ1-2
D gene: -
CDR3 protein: CASSLGRTGYGYTF
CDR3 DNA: TGTGCCAGCAGCTTGGGCAGGACTGGGTATGGCTACACCTTC

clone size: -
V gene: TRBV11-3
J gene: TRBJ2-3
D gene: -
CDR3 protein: CASSLEGRADTQYF
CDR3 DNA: TGTGCCAGCAGCTTGGAGGGCCGGGCAGATACGCAGTATTTT

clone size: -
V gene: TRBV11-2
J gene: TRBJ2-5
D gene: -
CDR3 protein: CASSLGIPTGRETQYF
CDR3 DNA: TGTGCCAGCAGCTTAGGCATCCCAACAGGCCGGGAGACCCAGTACTTC

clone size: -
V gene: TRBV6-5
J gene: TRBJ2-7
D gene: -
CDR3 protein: CASSSQDSDYEQYF
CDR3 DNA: TGTGCCAGCAGCTCACAGGACAGTGACTACGAGCAGTACTTC

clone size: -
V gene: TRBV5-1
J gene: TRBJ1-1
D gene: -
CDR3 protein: CASSLVQGNTEAFF
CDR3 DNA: TGCGCCAGCAGCTTGGTACAGGGGAACACTGAAGCTTTCTTT

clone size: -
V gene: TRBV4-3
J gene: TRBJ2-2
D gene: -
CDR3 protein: CASSQEQETGELFF
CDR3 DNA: TGCGCCAGCAGCCAAGAACAGGAAACCGGGGAGCTGTTTTTT

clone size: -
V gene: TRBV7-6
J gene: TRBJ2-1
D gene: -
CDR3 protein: CASSLETFGGHNEQFF
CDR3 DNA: TGTGCCAGCAGCTTAGAGACGTTCGGGGGGCACAATGAGCAGTTCTTC

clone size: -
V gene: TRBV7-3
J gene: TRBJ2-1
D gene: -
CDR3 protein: CASSLGETYNEQFF
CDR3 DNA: TGTGCCAGCAGTTTAGGGGAGACCTACAATGAGCAGTTCTTC

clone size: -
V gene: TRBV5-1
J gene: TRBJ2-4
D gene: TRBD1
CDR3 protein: CASSLASGTGGNIQYF
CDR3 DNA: TGCGCCAGCAGCTTGGCCTCCGGGACAGGAGGAAACATTCAGTACTTC

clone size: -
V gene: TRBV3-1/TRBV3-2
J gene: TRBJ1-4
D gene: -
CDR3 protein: CASSQGQTNEKLFF
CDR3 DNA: TGTGCCAGCAGCCAAGGCCAGACTAATGAAAAACTGTTTTTT

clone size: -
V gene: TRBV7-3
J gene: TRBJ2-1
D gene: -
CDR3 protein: CASTPGESKGYNEQFF
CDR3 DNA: TGTGCCAGCACCCCGGGGGAGTCCAAGGGCTACAATGAGCAGTTCTTC

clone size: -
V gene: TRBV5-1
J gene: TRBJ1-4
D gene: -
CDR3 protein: CASSLATGMIGEKLFF
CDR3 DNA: TGCGCCAGCAGCTTGGCTACGGGGATGATTGGTGAAAAACTGTTTTTT

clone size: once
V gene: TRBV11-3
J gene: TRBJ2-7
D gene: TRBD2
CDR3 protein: CASGPGLATSEQYF
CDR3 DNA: TGTGCCAGCGGACCGGGACTAGCAACCAGCGAGCAGTACTTC

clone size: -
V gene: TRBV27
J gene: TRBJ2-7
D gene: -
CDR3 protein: CASSLSLGSYEQYF
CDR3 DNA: TGTGCCAGCAGTTTATCTCTCGGGAGTTACGAGCAGTACTTC

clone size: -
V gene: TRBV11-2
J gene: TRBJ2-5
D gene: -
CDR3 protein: CASSQGVGAYQETQYF
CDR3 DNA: TGTGCCAGCAGCCAAGGCGTGGGGGCCTATCAAGAGACCCAGTACTTC

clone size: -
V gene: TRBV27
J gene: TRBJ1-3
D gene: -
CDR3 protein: CASRTQGGNTIYF
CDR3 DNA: TGTGCCAGCAGAACCCAGGGAGGAAACACCATATATTTT

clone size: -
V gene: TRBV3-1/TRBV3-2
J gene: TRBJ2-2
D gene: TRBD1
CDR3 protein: CASSQEGGQMNTGELFF
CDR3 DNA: TGTGCCAGCAGCCAGGAAGGGGGCCAAATGAACACCGGGGAGCTGTTTTTT

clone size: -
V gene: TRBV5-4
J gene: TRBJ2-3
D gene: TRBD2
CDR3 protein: CASSWTSGSVDTQYF
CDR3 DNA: TGTGCCAGCAGCTGGACTAGCGGGTCGGTGGATACGCAGTATTTT

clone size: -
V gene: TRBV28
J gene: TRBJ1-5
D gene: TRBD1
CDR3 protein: CASSLGQGFYQPQHF
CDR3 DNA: TGTGCCAGCAGTTTGGGACAGGGGTTTTATCAGCCCCAGCATTTT

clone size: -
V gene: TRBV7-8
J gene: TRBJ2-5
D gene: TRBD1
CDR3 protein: CASSPGQGYAGDETQYF
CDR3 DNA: TGTGCCAGCAGCCCGGGACAGGGCTATGCGGGGGACGAGACCCAGTACTTC

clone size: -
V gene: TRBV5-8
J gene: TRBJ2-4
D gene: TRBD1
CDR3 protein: CASSLDGTGGPQDIQYF
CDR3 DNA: TGTGCCAGCAGCTTGGACGGGACAGGGGGCCCTCAAGACATTCAGTACTTC

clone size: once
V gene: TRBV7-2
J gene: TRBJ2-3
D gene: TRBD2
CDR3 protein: CASSRTSGTTDTQYF
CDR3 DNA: TGTGCCAGCAGCCGGACTAGCGGTACTACAGATACGCAGTATTTT

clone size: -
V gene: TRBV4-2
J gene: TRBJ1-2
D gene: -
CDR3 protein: CASSQEVTGANYGYTF
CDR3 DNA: TGTGCCAGCAGCCAAGAGGTCACAGGAGCCAACTATGGCTACACCTTC